These 2 T cell receptor beta chains were sequenced from one sample in a study of T cell changes during pregnancy in multiple sclerosis. Sequencing was performed with immunoSEQ multiplex PCR; in TCRdb, only in-frame clones are kept and a portion is missing. The sample has over 50,000 clones; roughly 88% are singletons. Sequenced material: peripheral blood, taken in the first trimester of pregnancy. The origin of the receptors is a female donor with multiple sclerosis, enrolled in a pregnancy study.

The gene calls are TRBV6-1 and TRBJ2-1; D remains unclear. The CDR3 consists of 15 residues. The V and J ends lost 1 base and 2 bases respectively, with 9 bases between them. Per the germline V gene, CDR1 is MNHNS and CDR2 is SASEGT. CDR3 loop: CASSEGLEAYNEQFF. Here the CDR3 DNA reads TGTGCCAGCAGTGAAGGCCTAGAGGCCTACAATGAGCAGTTCTTC.

The rearrangement uses TRBV4-1 and TRBJ2-4; no reliable D call. The CDR3 is 16 amino acids. Germline-derived CDR1 and CDR2 are MGHRA and YSYEKL. V gave up 1 base and J gave up 2 bases, with 12 bases separating them. In nucleotides, the CDR3 is TGCGCCAGCAGCCAAGTAAGGAGCAGTACCAAAAACATTCAGTACTTC. It encodes CASSQVRSSTKNIQYF.